Each of the 31 T cell receptor beta chains below was sequenced from the same sample in a study of T-cell memory formation after mild COVID-19 (dated by TCRdb to the early 2020s). To prepare the library, 5' RACE was applied. TCRdb records Illumina NovaSeq 6000 as the sequencer. TCRdb applied fastp at Q25 and MiXCR to the public reads, then kept only in-frame beta chains. One record per CDR3 amino acid sequence lists the most common genes and DNA. The sample yields under 200,000 distinct CDR3 sequences; roughly 13% were counted once. About 3.3% of the sample rests with the top ten. The sample was PBMCs or a T cell subset sorted from them (not recorded which). Source of these receptors: a man younger than 35 who had mild COVID-19 (a few samples of this study predate the infection). The sample titles of this study are shuffled in the database, so cell type and time point are left out; the donor was told from shared clones.

The J gene is TRBJ1-5, the V gene TRBV2; possibly TRBD1 for D (6 bases). The CDR3 loop spans 14 amino acids. Trimming removed 7 bases at V and 0 bases at J, with 10 bases between. Germline V gene data show CDR1 as SNHLY and CDR2 as FYNNEI. This chain's CDR3 is CASNPTGSNQPQHF. The CDR3 DNA reads as TGTGCCAGCAACCCGACAGGTAGCAATCAGCCCCAGCATTTT.

The genes are TRBV12-5 and TRBJ2-1, with D tentatively TRBD1 or TRBD2 (5 bases each). The CDR3 runs to 17 residues. Germline V CDR1 and CDR2: LGHNT, FRNRAP. The V end was cut by 0 bases, the J end by 7 bases, with 19 bases between. The CDR3 nucleotides are TGTGCTAGTGGTTTGGTACTGGGACCATCCCTAGGGAATGAGCAGTTCTTC. This gives the protein CASGLVLGPSLGNEQFF.

V gene TRBV20-1 combines with J gene TRBJ1-2, with D unresolved. This CDR3 is built from 14 residues. V lost 0 bases, J lost 6 bases, and 14 bases lay in between. Germline CDR1 is DFQATT and CDR2 is SNEGSKA (reference sequence). In nucleotides, the CDR3 is TGCAGTGCTAGAGATGGCCGGTCCCCTAATGGCTACACCTTC. Translating gives CSARDGRSPNGYTF.

This clonotype was seen more than once but under ten times. The CDR3 sequence: CASSYSQLRPNGNTIYF. CDR3 in DNA: TGTGCCAGCAGTTACTCTCAATTAAGGCCCAACGGAAACACCATATATTTT. The chain couples TRBV6-5 to TRBJ1-3, with D hard to call. Germline CDR1 and CDR2: MNHEY and SVGAGI. V lost 0 bases and J 4 bases, leaving 16 bases between the germline ends. This CDR3 region has 17 residues.

In its sample, this clonotype was seen a few times. The CDR3 DNA follows: TGTGCCACCAGTCAACCGGGACAGGGGGATGAGACCCAGTACTTC. This codes for CATSQPGQGDETQYF. The V call is TRBV24-1, the J call TRBJ2-5; 11 nucleotides align to TRBD1. The CDR3 has 15 residues. The J segment lost 5 bases and the V segment lost 6 bases, leaving 7 bases of the junction unmatched. CDR1 is KGHDR and CDR2 is SFDVKD in the germline V gene.

This clonotype has more than one count but fewer than ten. The genes are TRBV4-1 and TRBJ2-3, with D hard to call. This CDR3 spans 16 amino acids. Trimming cost V 1 base and J 0 bases, with 11 bases left between them. Germline loops: CDR1 MGHRA, CDR2 YSYEKL. This CDR3 reads CASSQVGARSTDTQYF. The DNA of the CDR3 is TGCGCCAGCAGCCAAGTCGGCGCCAGAAGCACAGATACGCAGTATTTT.

This clonotype was detected only a few times. V is TRBV6-5 and J is TRBJ1-2; D is uncertain. In germline, CDR1 is MNHEY, CDR2 SVGAGI. The CDR3 consists of 14 residues. Trimming stripped 6 bases from V and 3 bases from J, with 14 bases between. The CDR3: CASSNRAGDYGYTF. CDR3 DNA: TGTGCCAGCAGCAATAGGGCGGGAGACTATGGCTACACCTTC.

This clonotype was seen a few times. The chain combines TRBV10-3 with TRBJ2-1; possible D gene TRBD2, 5 bases. CDR1 is ENHRY, CDR2 SYGVKD, per germline. The length of the CDR3 is 14 residues. Trimming took 5 bases from V and 6 from J, leaving 14 bases between them. The CDR3 reads CAISLAGGVNEQFF. The CDR3 bases are TGTGCCATCAGTCTAGCAGGTGGTGTCAATGAGCAGTTCTTC.

This clonotype was detected a few times. V gene TRBV7-7 combines with J gene TRBJ2-3; D is possibly TRBD2 (6 bases). Germline V gene lookup returns CDR1 SSHAT and CDR2 FNYEAQ (reference sequence). V gave up 5 bases and J gave up 2 bases, with 17 bases separating them. The CDR3 covers 16 residues. Written as DNA, the CDR3 is TGTGCCAGCAGCCCATCCCCGGGAGCCAACACAGATACGCAGTATTTT. Translation: CASSPSPGANTDTQYF.

The chain employs TRBV5-5 and TRBJ2-3, with D unresolved. Per the germline V gene, CDR1 is SGHKS and CDR2 is YYEKEE (reference sequence). V shed 7 bases and J shed 2 bases, with 17 bases lying between them. This CDR3 is built from 15 residues. CDR3 nucleotides: TGTGCCAGCTCCCTGGTGATAAGCCCCACAGATACGCAGTATTTT. As protein: CASSLVISPTDTQYF.

Only a few counts were recorded for this clonotype. The CDR3 DNA sequence: TGCGCCAGCAGCCAAGATCGAAGAGTCTCTAGAAAGGAAGCTTTCTTT. Amino acid sequence: CASSQDRRVSRKEAFF. This rearrangement joins TRBV4-1 to TRBJ1-1; D is unclear. V was cut by 0 bases and J by 8 bases, with 19 bases left in between. This CDR3 spans 16 amino acids. Germline-derived CDR1 and CDR2 are MGHRA and YSYEKL.

This clonotype was found a few times. The chain uses TRBV5-1 and TRBJ1-6; perhaps TRBD1 as D (5 bases). CDR3 length: 13 residues. CDR1 SGHRS and CDR2 YFSETQ come from the germline V gene. V was cut by 6 bases and J by 7 bases, with 11 bases left in between. In DNA, the CDR3 is TGCGCCAGCACGGACACGGAGAATTCACCCCTCCACTTT. Amino acids: CASTDTENSPLHF. Full variable domain (remainder filled in from reference TRBV5-1 and TRBJ1-6): KAGVTQTPRYLIKTRGQQVTLSCSPISGHRSVSWYQQTPGQGLQFLFEYFSETQRNKGNFPGRFSGRQFSNSRSEMNVSTLELGDSALYLCASTDTENSPLHFGNGTRLTVT.

The rearrangement joins TRBV4-3 to TRBJ2-5; TRBD2 is a possible D gene (6 bases). Trimming left V 1 base short and J 2 bases short, with 11 bases between. The CDR3 extends over 15 amino acids. Germline assignment: CDR1 LGHNA and CDR2 YSLEER. CDR3 sequence (DNA): TGCGCCAGCAGCCAAGGGACCGGGAGACAAGAGACCCAGTACTTC. Encoded protein: CASSQGTGRQETQYF.

The chain carries TRBV6-2 or TRBV6-3 and TRBJ2-7, with 11 bases matching TRBD1. Germline V gene sequence: CDR1 MNHEY, CDR2 SVGEGT. This CDR3 contains 14 residues. With 2 bases clipped from V and 3 bases from J, the junction kept 0 bases outside the gene matches. The DNA of the CDR3 is TGTGCCAGCAGTTACGGGACAGGGGGCTACGAGCAGTACGTC. Encoded protein: CASSYGTGGYEQYV.

This clonotype was observed a handful of times. This rearrangement joins TRBV5-1 to TRBJ2-5; 7 bases map to TRBD2. The germline V gene has CDR1 SGHRS and CDR2 YFSETQ. V shed 5 bases, J shed 3 bases, and the junction held 10 bases outside the gene matches. The CDR3 totals 15 residues. The CDR3 spells CASRLLLAAKETQYF. In nucleotides, the CDR3 is TGCGCCAGCAGACTGCTCCTAGCGGCCAAAGAGACCCAGTACTTC.

V and J are TRBV4-2 and TRBJ2-2; D call uncertain. CDR3 size: 16 residues. Germline loops: CDR1 LGHNA, CDR2 YNFKEQ. The V end was cut by 0 bases, the J end by 1 base, with 9 bases between. For the CDR3, the DNA is TGTGCCAGCAGCCAAGAGACCGGTTGGAACACCGGGGAGCTGTTTTTT. Translated, it gives CASSQETGWNTGELFF.

There are a few counts of this clonotype. J is TRBJ1-1 and V is TRBV10-3, with unresolved D. V lost 4 bases and J lost 0, with 6 bases in between. Per germline, CDR1 ENHRY and CDR2 SYGVKD. The CDR3 runs to 13 residues. The CDR3 loop is CAISGWMNTEAFF. The CDR3 DNA is TGTGCCATCAGTGGTTGGATGAACACTGAAGCTTTCTTT.

At least ten counts were recorded for this clonotype. The chain has TRBV7-2 and TRBJ1-1, with D perhaps TRBD1 (6 bases). V lost 5 bases and J lost 7, with 14 bases in between. Germline CDR1 is SGHTA and CDR2 is FQGNSA. This CDR3 has 13 residues. The CDR3 DNA sequence: TGTGCCAGCAGCCGACGGGACACCTTTGAAGCTTTCTTT. It specifies CASSRRDTFEAFF.

This chain uses TRBV5-1 with TRBJ2-1; D might be TRBD1 (5 bases). The V gene lost 4 bases and the J gene lost 2 bases, with 16 bases spanning the gap. This CDR3 comprises 16 residues. The germline CDR1 and CDR2 sequences are SGHRS and YFSETQ. The chain's CDR3 is CASSPGHPHPYNEQFF. CDR3 DNA sequence: TGCGCCAGCAGCCCCGGACACCCTCACCCCTACAATGAGCAGTTCTTC.

This clonotype was found a few times. The chain combines TRBV27 with TRBJ1-5, with D possibly TRBD1 on 5 matching bases. The V gene lost 5 bases and the J gene lost 6 bases, with 11 bases spanning the gap. CDR1 is MNHEY and CDR2 is SMNVEV in the germline V gene (reference sequence). The length of the CDR3 is 13 residues. The CDR3 protein is CASSLGTSQPQHF. The CDR3 DNA sequence: TGTGCCAGCAGTCTTGGGACTTCTCAGCCCCAGCATTTT.

The CDR3 sequence: CAWSHAALNNEQFF. The CDR3 nucleotides read TGTGCCTGGAGCCACGCAGCCCTTAACAATGAGCAGTTCTTC. The J gene is TRBJ2-1, the V gene TRBV30; D is uncertain. Germline lookup yields CDR1 GTSNPN and CDR2 SVGIG (reference sequence). Trimming shortened V by 3 bases and J by 5 bases, and 14 bases separated the two germline ends. The CDR3 length is 14 residues.

This clonotype has more than one count but fewer than ten. The gene calls are TRBV5-1 and TRBJ2-3; D may be TRBD2 (6 bases). Germline V lookup: CDR1 SGHRS, CDR2 YFSETQ. With 1 base removed from V and 6 bases from J, the gap between germline ends came to 9 bases. This CDR3 spans 13 amino acids. The DNA for the CDR3 is TGCGCCAGCAGCTTGATAGCGGACGATACGCAGTATTTT. This translates into CASSLIADDTQYF.

This clonotype was recorded a few times. This chain joins TRBV11-2 and TRBJ2-1; 7 nucleotides match TRBD1. The CDR3 length is 16 residues. Germline lookup yields CDR1 SGHAT and CDR2 FQNNGV. Unmatched junction bases numbered 8, after V lost 6 bases and J lost 0 bases. CDR3 nucleotides: TGTGCCAGCAGGCCAAACAGGGGAAGCTCCTACAATGAGCAGTTCTTC. Residues: CASRPNRGSSYNEQFF.

This clonotype appeared a few times. V usage is TRBV11-2 and J usage is TRBJ1-2; D remains ambiguous. There are 14 residues in the CDR3. Germline V lookup: CDR1 SGHAT, CDR2 FQNNGV. V dropped 4 bases and J dropped 4 bases, with 13 bases sitting between them. The CDR3: CASSSIGMAYGYTF. The CDR3, as DNA: TGTGCCAGCAGCTCTATCGGGATGGCCTATGGCTACACCTTC.

The V call is TRBV6-2 or TRBV6-3, the J call TRBJ2-7; D tentatively reads TRBD1 or TRBD2 (5 bases each). Deletions cut 6 bases from V and 4 bases from J, with 16 bases between. Germline V gives CDR1 MNHEY, CDR2 SVGEGT. This CDR3 is built from 14 residues. The CDR3 bases are TGTGCCAGCAGCCTAGGATGGGGACGATACGAGCAGTACGTC. Translation gives CASSLGWGRYEQYV.

The table lists this clonotype with many counts. The CDR3 DNA reads as TGTGCCAGCAGTTTATACAGGGCGAACACTGAAGCTTTCTTT. It specifies CASSLYRANTEAFF. This chain connects TRBV27 to TRBJ1-1, with a possible D match to TRBD1 (6 bases). V lost 1 base and J lost 1, with 7 bases in between. This CDR3 is 14 amino acids long. The V gene's germline CDR1 is MNHEY and CDR2 SMNVEV (reference sequence).

This clonotype was found a few times. V usage is TRBV5-1 and J usage is TRBJ2-3; D is unresolved. Trimming stripped 4 bases from V and 3 bases from J, with 6 bases between. The CDR3 totals 12 residues. Germline V gene data show CDR1 as SGHRS and CDR2 as YFSETQ. The CDR3: CASSQLTDTQYF. For the CDR3, the DNA is TGCGCCAGCAGCCAGCTAACAGATACGCAGTATTTT.

This clonotype appeared many times. V gene TRBV7-2 combines with J gene TRBJ2-7, with D possibly TRBD1 on 5 matching bases. CDR1 and CDR2 (germline): SGHTA, FQGNSA. V lost 7 bases and J lost 1, with 14 bases in between. This CDR3 spans 14 amino acids. CDR3 loop: CASKETARSYEQYV. CDR3 nucleotides: TGTGCCAGCAAAGAGACAGCCCGTTCCTACGAGCAGTACGTC.

This clonotype showed up many times. CDR3 bases: TGTGCCAGCAGCTTCGATCGTAGCACAGATACGCAGTATTTT. This gives the protein CASSFDRSTDTQYF. This chain joins TRBV11-2 and TRBJ2-3; no definite D call. CDR1 and CDR2 (germline): SGHAT, FQNNGV. CDR3 length: 14 amino acids. Trimming left V 3 bases short and J 0 bases short, with 7 bases between.

This clonotype has only a few counts. The chain joins TRBV10-3 to TRBJ2-7, with TRBD1 matching 10 bases. Germline V gene data show CDR1 as ENHRY and CDR2 as SYGVKD. CDR3 length equals 13 residues. V trimming: 6 bases; J trimming: 5 bases; junction bases outside the gene matches: 4. The CDR3 sequence is CAIRGTGADEQYV. The CDR3 bases are TGTGCCATCAGGGGGACAGGGGCCGACGAGCAGTACGTC.

The chain recombines TRBV12-3 or TRBV12-4 with TRBJ1-3; 7 bases are shared with TRBD1. This CDR3 has 14 residues. Trimming cost V 2 bases and J 4 bases; bases outside gene matches: 2. The CDR3 loop reads CASSLQGVGNTIYF. CDR3 nucleotide sequence: TGTGCCAGCAGTTTACAGGGGGTCGGAAACACCATATATTTT.